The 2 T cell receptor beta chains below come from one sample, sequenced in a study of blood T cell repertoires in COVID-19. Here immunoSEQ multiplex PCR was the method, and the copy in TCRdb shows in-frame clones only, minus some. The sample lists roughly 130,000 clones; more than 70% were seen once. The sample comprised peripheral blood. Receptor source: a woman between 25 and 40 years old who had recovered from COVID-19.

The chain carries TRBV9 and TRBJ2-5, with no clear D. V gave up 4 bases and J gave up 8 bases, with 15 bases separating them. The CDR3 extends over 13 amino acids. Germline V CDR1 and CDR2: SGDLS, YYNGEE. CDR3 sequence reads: CASSPYIGGTQYF. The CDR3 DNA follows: TGTGCCAGCAGCCCCTATATCGGTGGTACCCAGTACTTC.

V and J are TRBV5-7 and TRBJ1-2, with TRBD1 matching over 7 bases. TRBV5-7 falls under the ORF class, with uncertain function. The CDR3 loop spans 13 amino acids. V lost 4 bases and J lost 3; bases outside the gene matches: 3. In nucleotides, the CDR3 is TGTGCCAGCAGCCCCAGGGGGGACTATGGCTACACCTTC. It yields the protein CASSPRGDYGYTF.